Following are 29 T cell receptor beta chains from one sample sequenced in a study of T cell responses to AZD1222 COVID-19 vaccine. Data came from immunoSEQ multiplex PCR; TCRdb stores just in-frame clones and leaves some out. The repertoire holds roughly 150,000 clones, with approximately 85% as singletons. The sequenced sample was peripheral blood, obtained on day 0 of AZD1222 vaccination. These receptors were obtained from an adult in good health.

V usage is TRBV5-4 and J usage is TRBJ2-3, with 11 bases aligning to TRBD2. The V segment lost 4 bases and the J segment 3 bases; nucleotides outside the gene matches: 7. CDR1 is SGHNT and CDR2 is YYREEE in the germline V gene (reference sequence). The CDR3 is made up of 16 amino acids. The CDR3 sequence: CASSVWLAGGTDTQYF. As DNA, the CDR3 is TGTGCCAGCAGCGTCTGGTTAGCGGGGGGGACAGATACGCAGTATTTT.

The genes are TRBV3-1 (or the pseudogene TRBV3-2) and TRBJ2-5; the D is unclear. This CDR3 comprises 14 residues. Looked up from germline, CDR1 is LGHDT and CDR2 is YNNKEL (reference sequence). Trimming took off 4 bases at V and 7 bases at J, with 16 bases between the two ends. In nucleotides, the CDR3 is TGTGCCAGCAGCCCTTGGTCCAAGCCAGGGACCCAGTACTTC. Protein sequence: CASSPWSKPGTQYF.

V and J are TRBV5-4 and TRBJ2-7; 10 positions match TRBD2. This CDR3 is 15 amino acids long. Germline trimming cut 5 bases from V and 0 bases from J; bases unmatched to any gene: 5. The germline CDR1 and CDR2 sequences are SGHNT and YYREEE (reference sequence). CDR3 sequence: CASRLAGGPSYEQYF. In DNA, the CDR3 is TGTGCCAGCAGGTTAGCGGGAGGCCCCTCCTACGAGCAGTACTTC. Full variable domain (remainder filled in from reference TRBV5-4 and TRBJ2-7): ETGVTQSPTHLIKTRGQQVTLRCSSQSGHNTVSWYQQALGQGPQFIFQYYREEENGRGNFPPRFSGLQFPNYSSELNVNALELDDSALYLCASRLAGGPSYEQYFGPGTRLTVT.

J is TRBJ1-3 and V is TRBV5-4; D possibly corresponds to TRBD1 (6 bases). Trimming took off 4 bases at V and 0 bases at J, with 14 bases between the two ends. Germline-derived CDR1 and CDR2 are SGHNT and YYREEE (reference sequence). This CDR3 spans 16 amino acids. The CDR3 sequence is CASSTMGGGSGNTIYF. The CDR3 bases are TGTGCCAGCAGCACGATGGGAGGGGGCTCTGGAAACACCATATATTTT.

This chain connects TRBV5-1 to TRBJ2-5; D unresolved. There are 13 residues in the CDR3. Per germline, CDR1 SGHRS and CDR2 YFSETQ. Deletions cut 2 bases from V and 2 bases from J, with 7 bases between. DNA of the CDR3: TGCGCCAGCAGCTTCGTAAGTCAAGAGACCCAGTACTTC. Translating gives CASSFVSQETQYF.

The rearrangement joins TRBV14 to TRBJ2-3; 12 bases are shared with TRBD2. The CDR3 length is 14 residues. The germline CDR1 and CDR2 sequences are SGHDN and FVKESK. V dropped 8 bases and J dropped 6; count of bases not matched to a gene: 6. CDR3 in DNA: TGTGCCAGCGCGCCGGGACTAGCGGGTGATACGCAGTATTTT. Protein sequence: CASAPGLAGDTQYF.

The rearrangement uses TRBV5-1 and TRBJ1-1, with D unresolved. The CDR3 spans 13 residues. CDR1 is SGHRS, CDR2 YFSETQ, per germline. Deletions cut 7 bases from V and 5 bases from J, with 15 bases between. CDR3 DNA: TGCGCCAGCTACGGCAGTTTGGGGACTGAAGCTTTCTTT. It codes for CASYGSLGTEAFF.

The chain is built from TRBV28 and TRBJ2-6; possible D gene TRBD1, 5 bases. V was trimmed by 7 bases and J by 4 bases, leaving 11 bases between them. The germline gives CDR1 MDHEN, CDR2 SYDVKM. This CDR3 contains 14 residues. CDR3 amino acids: CASTRESGANVLTF. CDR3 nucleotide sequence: TGTGCCAGCACCAGGGAATCCGGGGCCAACGTCCTGACTTTC.

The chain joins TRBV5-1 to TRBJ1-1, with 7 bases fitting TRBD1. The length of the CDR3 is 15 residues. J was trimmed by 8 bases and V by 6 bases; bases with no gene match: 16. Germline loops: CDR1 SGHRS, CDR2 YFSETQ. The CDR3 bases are TGCGCCAGCACTCAGCAGGGAGGGGGCCTACGCGAAGCTTTCTTT. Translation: CASTQQGGGLREAFF.

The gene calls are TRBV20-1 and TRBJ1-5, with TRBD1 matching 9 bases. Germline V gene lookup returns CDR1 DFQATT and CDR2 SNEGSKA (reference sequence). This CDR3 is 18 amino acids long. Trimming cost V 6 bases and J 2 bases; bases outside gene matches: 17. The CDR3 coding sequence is TGCAGTGCAAGTTATACGGGACAGGGATATAGAGGCAATCAGCCCCAGCATTTT. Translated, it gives CSASYTGQGYRGNQPQHF.

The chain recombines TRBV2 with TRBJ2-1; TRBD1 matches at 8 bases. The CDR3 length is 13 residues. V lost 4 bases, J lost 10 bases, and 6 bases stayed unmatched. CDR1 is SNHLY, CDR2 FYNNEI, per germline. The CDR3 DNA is TGTGCCAGCAGTGCCGACAGGGGCCTAGAGCAGTTCTTC. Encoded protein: CASSADRGLEQFF.

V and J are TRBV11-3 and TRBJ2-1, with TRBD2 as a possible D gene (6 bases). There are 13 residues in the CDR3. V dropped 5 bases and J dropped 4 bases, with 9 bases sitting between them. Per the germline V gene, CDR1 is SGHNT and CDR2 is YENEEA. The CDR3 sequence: CASSLGLYNEQFF. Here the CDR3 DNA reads TGTGCCAGCAGCCTGGGACTGTACAATGAGCAGTTCTTC.

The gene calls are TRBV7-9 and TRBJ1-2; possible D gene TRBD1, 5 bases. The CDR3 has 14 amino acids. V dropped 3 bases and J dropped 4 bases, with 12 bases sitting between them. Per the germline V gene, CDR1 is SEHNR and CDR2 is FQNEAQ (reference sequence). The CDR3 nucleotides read TGTGCCAGCAGCTTCGGGACCTCTGGCTATGGCTACACCTTC. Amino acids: CASSFGTSGYGYTF.

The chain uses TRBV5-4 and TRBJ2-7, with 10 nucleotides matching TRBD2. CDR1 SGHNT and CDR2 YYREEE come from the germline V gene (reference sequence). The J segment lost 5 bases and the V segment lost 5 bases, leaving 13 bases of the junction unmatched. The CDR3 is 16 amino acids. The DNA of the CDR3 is TGTGCCAGCAGGGCCTCTCGGGCTAGCGGGAGCAACGAGCAGTACTTC. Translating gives CASRASRASGSNEQYF.

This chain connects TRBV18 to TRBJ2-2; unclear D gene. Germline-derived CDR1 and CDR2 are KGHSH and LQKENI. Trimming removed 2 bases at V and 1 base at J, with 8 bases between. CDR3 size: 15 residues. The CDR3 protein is CASSPNQVNTGELFF. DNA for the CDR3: TGTGCCAGCTCACCAAACCAGGTGAACACCGGGGAGCTGTTTTTT. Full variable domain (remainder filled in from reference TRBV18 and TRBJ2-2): NAGVMQNPRHLVRRRGQEARLRCSPMKGHSHVYWYRQLPEEGLKFMVYLQKENIIDESGMPKERFSAEFPKEGPSILRIQQVVRGDSAAYFCASSPNQVNTGELFFGEGSRLTVL.

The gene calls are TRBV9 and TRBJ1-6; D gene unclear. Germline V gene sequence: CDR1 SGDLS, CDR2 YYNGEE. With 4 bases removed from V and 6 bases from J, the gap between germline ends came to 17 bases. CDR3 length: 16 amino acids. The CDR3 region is CASSPAFEGSNSPLHF. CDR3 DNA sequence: TGTGCCAGCAGCCCCGCGTTTGAGGGAAGTAATTCACCCCTCCACTTT. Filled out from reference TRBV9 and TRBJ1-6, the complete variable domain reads DSGVTQTPKHLITATGQRVTLRCSPRSGDLSVYWYQQSLDQGLQFLIQYYNGEERAKGNILERFSAQQFPDLHSELNLSSLELGDSALYFCASSPAFEGSNSPLHFGNGTRLTVT.

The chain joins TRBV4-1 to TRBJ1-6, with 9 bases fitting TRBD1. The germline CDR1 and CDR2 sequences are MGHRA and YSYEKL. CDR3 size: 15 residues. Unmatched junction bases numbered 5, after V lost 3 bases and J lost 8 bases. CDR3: CASSQTGGGHSPLHF. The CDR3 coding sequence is TGCGCCAGCAGCCAGACAGGGGGTGGACATTCACCCCTCCACTTT.

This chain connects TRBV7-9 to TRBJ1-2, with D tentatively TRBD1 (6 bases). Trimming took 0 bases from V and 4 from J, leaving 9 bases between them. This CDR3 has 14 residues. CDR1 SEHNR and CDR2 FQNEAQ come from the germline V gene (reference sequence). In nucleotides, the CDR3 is TGTGCCAGCAGCTTAGCTGGACAGTCCTATGGCTACACCTTC. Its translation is CASSLAGQSYGYTF.

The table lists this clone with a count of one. Here the CDR3 DNA reads TGTGCCAGCTCACCAGGGGGAGGGAGCTCCTACGAGCAGTACTTC. Translation gives CASSPGGGSSYEQYF. The chain recombines TRBV18 with TRBJ2-7, with 7 nucleotides matching TRBD2. This CDR3 has 15 residues. V dropped 2 bases and J dropped 0; count of bases not matched to a gene: 4. Germline-derived CDR1 and CDR2 are KGHSH and LQKENI.

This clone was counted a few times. The DNA of the CDR3 is TGTGCCAGTAGTTGGACTGAGGCCTCACCCCTCCACTTT. This sequence encodes CASSWTEASPLHF. The chain uses TRBV19 and TRBJ1-6; D remains ambiguous. V lost 5 bases to trimming and J lost 10 bases, with 12 bases between them. The CDR3 has 13 amino acids. Germline CDR1 LNHDA, CDR2 SQIVND (reference sequence).

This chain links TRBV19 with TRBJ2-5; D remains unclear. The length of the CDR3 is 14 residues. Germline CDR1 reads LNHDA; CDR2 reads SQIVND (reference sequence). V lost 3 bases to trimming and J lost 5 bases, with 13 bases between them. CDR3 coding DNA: TGTGCCAGTAGTATCGGGCAACCGTCCGAGACCCAGTACTTC. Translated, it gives CASSIGQPSETQYF.

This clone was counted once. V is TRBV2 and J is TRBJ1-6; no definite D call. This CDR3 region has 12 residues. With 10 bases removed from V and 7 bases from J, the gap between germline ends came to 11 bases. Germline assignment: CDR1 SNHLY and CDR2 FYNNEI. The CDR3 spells CATKLRNSPLHF. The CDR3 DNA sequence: TGTGCCACCAAACTCCGGAATTCACCCCTCCACTTT.

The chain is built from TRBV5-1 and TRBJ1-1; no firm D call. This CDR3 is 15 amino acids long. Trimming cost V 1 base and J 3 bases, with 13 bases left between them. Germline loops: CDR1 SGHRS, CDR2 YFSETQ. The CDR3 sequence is CASSLIPRADTEAFF. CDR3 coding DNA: TGCGCCAGCAGCTTGATCCCGAGGGCAGACACTGAAGCTTTCTTT.

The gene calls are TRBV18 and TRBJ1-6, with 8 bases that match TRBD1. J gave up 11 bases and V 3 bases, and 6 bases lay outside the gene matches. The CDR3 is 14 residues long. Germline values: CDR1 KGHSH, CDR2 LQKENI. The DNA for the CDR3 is TGTGCCAGCTCACCGACAGGGGTCGACGCACCCCTCCACTTT. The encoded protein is CASSPTGVDAPLHF.

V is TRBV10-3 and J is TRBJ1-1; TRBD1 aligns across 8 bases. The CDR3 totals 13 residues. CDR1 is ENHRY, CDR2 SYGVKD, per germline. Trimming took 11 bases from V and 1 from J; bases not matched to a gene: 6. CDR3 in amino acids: CAARGLANTEAFF. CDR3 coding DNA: TGTGCCGCCAGGGGGCTCGCGAACACTGAAGCTTTCTTT.

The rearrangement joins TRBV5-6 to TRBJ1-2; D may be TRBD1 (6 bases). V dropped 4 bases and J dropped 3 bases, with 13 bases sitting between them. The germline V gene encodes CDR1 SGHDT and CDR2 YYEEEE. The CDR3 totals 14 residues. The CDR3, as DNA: TGTGCCAGCAGCCGCAGGGGACGGGACTATGGCTACACCTTC. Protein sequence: CASSRRGRDYGYTF.

The CDR3 here is CASRRTDRPYEQYF. The CDR3 DNA is TGTGCCAGCAGAAGGACAGATCGGCCCTACGAGCAGTACTTC. The chain joins TRBV7-9 to TRBJ2-7; D is possibly TRBD1 (6 bases). This CDR3 has 14 residues. Germline CDR1 reads SEHNR; CDR2 reads FQNEAQ (reference sequence). V was trimmed by 6 bases and J by 2 bases, leaving 14 bases between them.

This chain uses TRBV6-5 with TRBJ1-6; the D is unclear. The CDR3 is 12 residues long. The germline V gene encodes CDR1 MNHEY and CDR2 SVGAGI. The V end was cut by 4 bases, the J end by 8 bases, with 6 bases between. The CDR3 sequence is CASSFSDSPLHF. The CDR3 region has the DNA TGTGCCAGCAGTTTCAGTGATTCACCCCTCCACTTT.

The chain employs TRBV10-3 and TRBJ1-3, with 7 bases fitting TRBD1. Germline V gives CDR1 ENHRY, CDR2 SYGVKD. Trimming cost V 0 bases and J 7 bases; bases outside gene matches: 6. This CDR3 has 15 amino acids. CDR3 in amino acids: CAISESTGQRNTIYF. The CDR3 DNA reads TGTGCCATCAGTGAGTCGACGGGACAGCGGAACACCATATATTTT.